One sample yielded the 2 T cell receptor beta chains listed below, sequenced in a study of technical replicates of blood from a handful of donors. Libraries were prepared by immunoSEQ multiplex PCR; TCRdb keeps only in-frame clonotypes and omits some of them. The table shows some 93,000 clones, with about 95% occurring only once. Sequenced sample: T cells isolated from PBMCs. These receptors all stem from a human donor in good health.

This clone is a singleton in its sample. As DNA, the CDR3 is TGTGCCACGGGAGTCGGAAACACCATATATTTT. Its translation is CATGVGNTIYF. The chain carries TRBV19 and TRBJ1-3; D is undetermined. Germline values: CDR1 LNHDA, CDR2 SQIVND (reference sequence). The CDR3 runs to 11 residues. V lost 10 bases and J 4 bases, leaving 8 bases between the germline ends. Variable domain in full (rest from reference TRBV19 and TRBJ1-3): DGGITQSPKYLFRKEGQNVTLSCEQNLNHDAMYWYRQDPGQGLRLIYYSQIVNDFQKGDIAEGYSVSREKKESFPLTVTSAQKNPTAFYLCATGVGNTIYFGEGSWLTVV.

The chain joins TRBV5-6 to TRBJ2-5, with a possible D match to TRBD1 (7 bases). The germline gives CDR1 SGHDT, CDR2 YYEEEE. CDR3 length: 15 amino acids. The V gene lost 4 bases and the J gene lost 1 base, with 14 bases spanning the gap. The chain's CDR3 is CASSRRQGGQETQYF. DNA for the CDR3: TGTGCCAGCAGCCGAAGACAGGGAGGCCAAGAGACCCAGTACTTC.